This entry describes one TCR beta chain. Sequencing was performed with immunoSEQ multiplex PCR; in TCRdb, only in-frame clones are kept and a portion is missing. The sample yields about 89,000 clones, over 65% seen once. These data come from a study of blood T cell repertoires in COVID-19. The CDR3 sequence is 14 residues long. The sequencing input was peripheral blood. The V and J genes are TRBV21-1 and TRBJ2-5; TRBD2 was called by the table and not checked on the DNA. TRBV21-1 is a recognized pseudogene. The origin of this receptor is a human donor in a cohort sampled during active COVID-19. The CDR3 here is CASSTLPPEETQYF. CDR3 DNA: TGTGCCAGCAGCACCCTCCCCCCGGAGGAGACCCAGTACTTC.